This T cell receptor beta chain stems from a study of OX40 agonist ivuxolimab in advanced cancers. The CDR3 is 15 amino acids. V trimming: 8 bases; J trimming: 6 bases; junction bases outside the gene matches: 14. Per the germline V gene, CDR1 is LNHDA and CDR2 is SQIVND (reference sequence). General study findings and limits: Partial responders treated at 0.1-3.0 mg/kg exhibited clonal expansion among the lowest measured.

As for this clone: What it binds is unknown.

Libraries were prepared by immunoSEQ multiplex PCR; TCRdb keeps only in-frame clonotypes and omits some of them. The table has about 30,000 clones, 86% seen once. At baseline, cycle 4 day 1, and cycle 7 day 1, blood was sampled. The clonotype comes from an adult with an advanced solid tumor such as melanoma, head and neck, liver or kidney cancer. This specimen was CD4+ or CD8+ T cells sorted from blood, taken in a trial of the OX40 agonist ivuxolimab. This rearrangement joins TRBV19 to TRBJ2-7; 9 nucleotides align to TRBD1. In DNA, the CDR3 is TGTGCCAGTCAATTCTCCGGGACAGGGACCCTCGAGCAGTACTTC. Its protein product is CASQFSGTGTLEQYF.